Presented here are 30 T cell receptor beta chains from one specimen sequenced in a study of a mutant IDH1 vaccine in newly diagnosed glioma. No cognate antigen is known for these TCRs. The data were produced by immunoSEQ multiplex PCR, yet TCRdb's version contains in-frame clones alone and is incomplete. In the table there are roughly 32,000 clones, around three quarters of which are singletons. The time point was: week 35, safety follow-up. The study gave 300 ug of mutant IDH1 20-mer peptide per vaccine dose, with topical imiquimod. Here the sequenced sample was PBMCs, taken from a glioma patient whose treatment included an IDH1 peptide vaccine. The receptors stem from a woman between 25 and 40 years old with glioma. Some clones in this sample may be carry-over from other donors' samples.

The DNA for the CDR3 is TGTGCCAGCAGCCTTAGGGGGGACACTGAAGCTTTCTTT. Its translation is CASSLRGDTEAFF. The chain combines TRBV6-6 with TRBJ1-1; maybe TRBD1 (6 bases). The CDR3 contains 13 residues. Per the germline V gene, CDR1 is MNHNY and CDR2 is SVGAGI (reference sequence). V was trimmed by 6 bases and J by 3 bases, leaving 11 bases between them.

The V call is TRBV13, the J call TRBJ1-2; 8 bases agree with TRBD1. The trim removed 3 bases at V and 2 bases at J, leaving 8 bases unmatched. Germline CDR1 PRHDT, CDR2 FYEKMQ (reference sequence). This CDR3 has 16 residues. This chain's CDR3 is CASSFPSQGANYGYTF. The CDR3 DNA reads as TGTGCCAGCAGCTTCCCTTCTCAGGGGGCCAACTATGGCTACACCTTC. The entire variable domain, with the rest obtained from reference TRBV13 and TRBJ1-2, is as follows: AAGVIQSPRHLIKEKRETATLKCYPIPRHDTVYWYQQGPGQDPQFLISFYEKMQSDKGSIPDRFSAQQFSDYHSELNMSSLELGDSALYFCASSFPSQGANYGYTFGSGTRLTVV.

The chain uses TRBV28 and TRBJ2-7, with D tentatively TRBD1 or TRBD2 (5 bases each). The V end lost 2 bases, the J end lost 6 bases, and 14 bases lay between the germline ends. The CDR3 sequence is 14 residues long. Germline loops: CDR1 MDHEN, CDR2 SYDVKM. The CDR3 sequence: CASSLITTRGEQYF. DNA for the CDR3: TGTGCCAGCAGTTTAATTACTACTAGGGGCGAGCAGTACTTC.

The V and J genes are TRBV4-1 and TRBJ2-7; D possibly corresponds to TRBD1 (5 bases). The germline V gene has CDR1 MGHRA and CDR2 YSYEKL. The CDR3 consists of 13 residues. V shed 1 base and J shed 6 bases, with 10 bases lying between them. The CDR3 DNA is TGCGCCAGCAGCCAAGGTCCAGGGTCCGAGCAGTACTTC. The encoded protein is CASSQGPGSEQYF.

The V call is TRBV7-9, the J call TRBJ2-1; 10 nucleotides agree with TRBD2. The CDR3 covers 16 residues. In germline, CDR1 is SEHNR, CDR2 FQNEAQ (reference sequence). J lost 9 bases, V lost 5 bases, and 13 bases had no gene match. As DNA, the CDR3 is TGTGCCAGCAGCACCCGTGGGAGCGGGAGGGCCGTTGAGCAGTTCTTC. It translates to CASSTRGSGRAVEQFF.

This clone was seen a single time. The V gene is TRBV10-1, the J gene TRBJ1-1; tentatively, D is TRBD1 (5 bases). The CDR3 has 12 amino acids. The germline V gene has CDR1 WNHNN and CDR2 SYGVQD (reference sequence). Trimming took off 6 bases at V and 7 bases at J, with 12 bases between the two ends. The CDR3 region is CASSRDGNEAFF. CDR3 bases: TGCGCCAGCAGCCGGGACGGTAATGAAGCTTTCTTT.

Points on this clone: One junction end disagrees with the germline gene, perhaps due to a read error. The genes are TRBV30 and TRBJ2-7, with D perhaps matching TRBD1 or TRBD2 (5 bases each). CDR1 is GTSNPN, CDR2 SVGIG, per germline (reference sequence). The CDR3 spans 11 residues. This chain's CDR3 is CAWRGRNERYF. CDR3 bases: TGTGCCTGGAGGGGACGGAACGAGCGGTACTTC.

The V call is TRBV5-4, the J call TRBJ2-7, with 10 bases lining up with TRBD2. Per germline, CDR1 SGHNT and CDR2 YYREEE (reference sequence). Losses at the gene ends were 0 bases for V and 7 bases for J; bases not matched to a gene: 7. The CDR3 runs 15 residues. CDR3 sequence (DNA): TGTGCCAGCAGCTTGGAGCGGGAGGGATTTCTAGAGCAGTACTTC. Its translation is CASSLEREGFLEQYF.

The chain couples TRBV10-3 to TRBJ2-1; 9 nucleotides align to TRBD2. Germline loops: CDR1 ENHRY, CDR2 SYGVKD. The CDR3 loop spans 16 amino acids. The trim removed 4 bases at V and 4 bases at J, leaving 8 bases unmatched. CDR3 protein: CAISGTGTSPYNEQFF. For the CDR3, the DNA is TGTGCCATCAGTGGGACCGGGACTAGCCCTTACAATGAGCAGTTCTTC.

The CDR3 sequence: CASSSAGLGDYGYTF. The CDR3, as DNA: TGTGCCAGCAGCTCCGCAGGGTTGGGGGACTATGGCTACACCTTC. The chain carries TRBV7-8 and TRBJ1-2; D possibly corresponds to TRBD1 (5 bases). The germline V gene encodes CDR1 SGHVS and CDR2 FQNEAQ. Trimming pared 4 bases from V and 3 bases from J, leaving 15 bases between. CDR3 length: 15 residues.

This chain uses TRBV21-1 with TRBJ1-2. TRBV21-1 is marked as a pseudogene. The CDR3 consists of 15 residues. CDR3 nucleotides: TGTGCCAGCAGCAAAGTCCTTAAGGTGGACTATGGCTACACCTTC. Protein product: CASSKVLKVDYGYTF.

The J gene is TRBJ2-3, the V gene TRBV5-1; D ambiguous. Germline loops: CDR1 SGHRS, CDR2 YFSETQ. This CDR3 is 16 amino acids long. The ends were cut back, 0 bases at V and 2 bases at J, with 13 bases in the middle. As DNA, the CDR3 is TGCGCCAGCAGCTTGGCCCCGACCCATTTCACAGATACGCAGTATTTT. Translated: CASSLAPTHFTDTQYF.

The chain is built from TRBV2 and TRBJ2-3; unclear D gene. Germline CDR1 and CDR2: SNHLY and FYNNEI. CDR3 size: 12 residues. Trimming removed 4 bases at V and 6 bases at J, with 8 bases between. CDR3 sequence reads: CASSVLVDTQYF. CDR3 DNA sequence: TGTGCCAGCAGTGTATTGGTGGATACGCAGTATTTT.

V is TRBV9 and J is TRBJ2-3; D ambiguous. The V end was cut by 4 bases, the J end by 4 bases, with 13 bases between. This CDR3 is built from 14 residues. The germline V gene encodes CDR1 SGDLS and CDR2 YYNGEE. Here the CDR3 reads CASSLSGSADTQYF. DNA of the CDR3: TGTGCCAGCAGCCTTTCCGGCTCGGCAGATACGCAGTATTTT.

The chain joins TRBV13 to TRBJ1-3; 8 bases match TRBD1. Germline trimming cut 4 bases from V and 2 bases from J; bases unmatched to any gene: 10. Germline V CDR1 and CDR2: PRHDT, FYEKMQ (reference sequence). This CDR3 region has 17 residues. The CDR3 DNA follows: TGTGCCAGCAGCTCGAAGGACAGGGATTTACCTGGAAACACCATATATTTT. Translation: CASSSKDRDLPGNTIYF. The full variable domain, its missing parts supplied by reference TRBV13 and TRBJ1-3, is AAGVIQSPRHLIKEKRETATLKCYPIPRHDTVYWYQQGPGQDPQFLISFYEKMQSDKGSIPDRFSAQQFSDYHSELNMSSLELGDSALYFCASSSKDRDLPGNTIYFGEGSWLTVV.

The V call is TRBV6-5, the J call TRBJ2-6; a weak D match, TRBD1 (6 bases). Trimming took 6 bases from V and 3 from J, leaving 12 bases between them. Germline assignment: CDR1 MNHEY and CDR2 SVGAGI. The CDR3 consists of 15 residues. CDR3 nucleotides: TGTGCCAGCAGGCCTCAGGGGAATGGGGCCAACGTCCTGACTTTC. It codes for CASRPQGNGANVLTF.

This chain connects TRBV19 to TRBJ2-7, with D possibly TRBD2 on 5 matching bases. With 6 bases removed from V and 6 bases from J, the gap between germline ends came to 15 bases. In germline, CDR1 is LNHDA, CDR2 SQIVND (reference sequence). The CDR3 has 13 residues. The CDR3 loop reads CASRTGSLAEQYF. The CDR3 region has the DNA TGTGCCAGTAGAACGGGGTCCCTGGCCGAGCAGTACTTC.

The chain combines TRBV15 with TRBJ1-3, with D unclear. The V end was cut by 0 bases, the J end by 4 bases, with 7 bases between. This CDR3 region has 14 residues. The V gene's germline CDR1 is LNHNV and CDR2 YYDKDF (reference sequence). The CDR3 reads CATSRERSGNTIYF. CDR3 bases: TGTGCCACCAGCAGAGAGCGATCCGGAAACACCATATATTTT.

The chain's CDR3 is CASSRQRATEAFF. The CDR3 DNA reads as TGTGCCAGCAGCCGACAGAGGGCCACTGAAGCTTTCTTT. The chain uses TRBV14 and TRBJ1-1, with D tentatively TRBD1 (5 bases). The V end was cut by 4 bases, the J end by 4 bases, with 10 bases between. This CDR3 has 13 residues. Germline lookup yields CDR1 SGHDN and CDR2 FVKESK.

In this sample, this clone turned up a few times. V is TRBV20-1 and J is TRBJ1-1; D is possibly TRBD1 (6 bases). V was trimmed by 5 bases and J by 5 bases, leaving 9 bases between them. Germline V lookup: CDR1 DFQATT, CDR2 SNEGSKA (reference sequence). The CDR3 runs 11 residues. The CDR3 DNA is TGCAGTGCTTACAGGGAAACTGAAGCTTTCTTT. Its translation: CSAYRETEAFF.

The sample holds a few counts of this clone. This rearrangement joins TRBV2 to TRBJ1-5; D unclear. Germline CDR1 is SNHLY and CDR2 is FYNNEI. CDR3 length: 15 amino acids. V lost 1 base and J 4 bases, leaving 11 bases between the germline ends. The CDR3 sequence is CASSEGLQLNQPQHF. DNA for the CDR3: TGTGCCAGCAGTGAAGGTCTTCAACTTAATCAGCCCCAGCATTTT.

The chain links TRBV19 to TRBJ2-1; D remains ambiguous. V dropped 5 bases and J dropped 8 bases, with 10 bases sitting between them. The CDR3 runs 12 residues. Germline assignment: CDR1 LNHDA and CDR2 SQIVND (reference sequence). CDR3 coding DNA: TGTGCCAGTAGTGTGGGGATTGATGAGCAGTTCTTC. It is translated as CASSVGIDEQFF.

This chain joins TRBV5-6 and TRBJ2-7; D could derive from TRBD1 or TRBD2 (8 bases each). The CDR3 has 16 amino acids. V gave up 3 bases and J gave up 0 bases, with 16 bases separating them. CDR1 is SGHDT, CDR2 YYEEEE, per germline. CDR3 in amino acids: CASSSGGGGNSYEQYF. CDR3 bases: TGTGCCAGCAGCTCAGGGGGCGGGGGGAACTCCTACGAGCAGTACTTC. Full variable domain (missing parts from reference TRBV5-6 and TRBJ2-7): DAGVTQSPTHLIKTRGQQVTLRCSPKSGHDTVSWYQQALGQGPQFIFQYYEEEERQRGNFPDRFSGHQFPNYSSELNVNALLLGDSALYLCASSSGGGGNSYEQYFGPGTRLTVT.

The J gene is TRBJ1-5, the V gene TRBV4-2; 7 bases agree with TRBD1. V gave up 5 bases and J gave up 11 bases; unmatched junction bases: 6. Germline loops: CDR1 LGHNA, CDR2 YNFKEQ. The CDR3 runs to 12 residues. The CDR3 sequence: CASSSRDRAQHF. Written as DNA, the CDR3 is TGTGCCAGCAGCTCCCGGGACAGAGCCCAGCATTTT.

Turning to this clone: The same CDR3 can be traced to other DNA sequences in this sample. The rearrangement joins TRBV7-8 to TRBJ2-1; D unclear. Germline V gene data show CDR1 as SGHVS and CDR2 as FQNEAQ. Trimming left V 6 bases short and J 0 bases short, with 9 bases between. This CDR3 contains 14 residues. The CDR3 here is CASSPVSSYNEQFF. CDR3 nucleotide sequence: TGTGCCAGCAGTCCGGTCAGCTCCTACAATGAGCAGTTCTTC.

V and J are TRBV18 and TRBJ1-4; no clear D gene. Trimming removed 3 bases at V and 6 bases at J, with 5 bases between. The CDR3 runs to 12 residues. CDR1 is KGHSH and CDR2 is LQKENI in the germline V gene. The CDR3 region has the DNA TGTGCCAGCTCACCTGTGGATGAAAAACTGTTTTTT. This codes for CASSPVDEKLFF.

The chain carries TRBV10-2 and TRBJ2-7; D is unresolved. This CDR3 has 13 amino acids. Germline V gene lookup returns CDR1 WSHSY and CDR2 SAAADI. Trimming took off 3 bases at V and 4 bases at J, with 10 bases between the two ends. The CDR3 spells CASSEDGSYEQYF. Written as DNA, the CDR3 is TGCGCCAGCAGTGAAGACGGCTCATACGAGCAGTACTTC.

The V gene is TRBV19, the J gene TRBJ2-2; no clear D gene. The germline V gene has CDR1 LNHDA and CDR2 SQIVND (reference sequence). This CDR3 contains 12 residues. V was trimmed by 2 bases and J by 5 bases, leaving 3 bases between them. The CDR3 protein is CASSIRTGELFF. DNA for the CDR3: TGTGCCAGTAGTATAAGGACCGGGGAGCTGTTTTTT.

The chain joins TRBV2 to TRBJ1-5, with a possible D match to TRBD1 (6 bases). The length of the CDR3 is 13 residues. Germline lookup yields CDR1 SNHLY and CDR2 FYNNEI. V dropped 5 bases and J dropped 11 bases, with 16 bases sitting between them. The chain's CDR3 is CASSPAGVRTQHF. The CDR3 DNA reads as TGTGCCAGCAGTCCGGCAGGGGTCCGGACCCAGCATTTT.

This rearrangement joins TRBV6-1 to TRBJ2-2; D is unresolved. Germline V gene sequence: CDR1 MNHNS, CDR2 SASEGT. The length of the CDR3 is 11 residues. Trimming stripped 6 bases from V and 7 bases from J, with 6 bases between. CDR3 nucleotide sequence: TGTGCCAGCAGGGATATCGGGGAGCTGTTTTTT. Translation gives CASRDIGELFF.